This T cell receptor (beta chain) was found in a study of CD8+CD57+ T cells in acquired aplastic anemia listed by TCRdb under 2018. In terms of the full investigation: DNA extracted from sorted CD4+ and CD8+ cells had a mean of roughly 3 ug, with a range of about 0.2 to 30 ug. CD8+CD57+ expansion was defined as a frequency above the mean frequency observed in healthy subjects.

The patients picked for sequencing were ones in whom flow cytometry had shown an expansion of CD8+CD57+ cells. All patients had severe acquired aplastic anemia diagnosed by International Study of Aplastic Anemia and Agranulocytosis and Camitta criteria. At the time blood was sampled, none of the patients had received any therapy. In the study, sorted CD4+ and CD8+ blood T cells from patients with severe aplastic anemia and from healthy subjects underwent deep sequencing of TCR repertoires. Patients were enrolled in the USA under clinicaltrials.gov protocols 00001620, 01623167, 00001397, 00071045, 00081523 and 00961064. Ficoll-Paque density gradient centrifugation was used to isolate peripheral blood mononuclear cells. Before DNA extraction, CD4+ and CD8+ T cells were sorted by FACS or by magnetic beads. As concerns this clonotype: Its antigen remains unidentified. No much larger clonotype is one base removed from it; base qualities were not supplied.

The germline V gene provides CDR1 SNHLY and CDR2 FYNNEI. Including the terminal cysteine and phenylalanine, the CDR3 comprises 13 residues. Solely the CDR3 DNA is kept, with 39 bases framed from the first base. Relative to germline, V is 9 bases shorter and J is 4 bases shorter, with 15 bases between their ends. Overall study outcomes, separate from this receptor: Roughly 29 CD8+ CDR3 sequences were found to be shared between patients and controls, but these sequences appeared to be highly expressed in patients and within the immunodominant clones of the patients. CD8+ Simpson's diversity did not differ significantly between patients and healthy controls (P=0.060).

TCR beta VDJ combination and CDR3 sequence profiling used genomic DNA as the template. An Illumina HiSeq 2000 was the platform used for TCR repertoire sequencing. The original methods were these. TRBV/TRBJ rearrangement plots, CDR3 size and DJ length profiles, and Simpson's diversity index were used to evaluate the repertoires. Whichever DNA sequence was most abundant in the deep sequencing data was defined as the immunodominant clone. CDR3 amino acid sequences were checked for sharing between subjects and were compared against published repertoires and the VDJdb database. TCRdb redid the processing of the public reads, applying fastp at Q25 and MiXCR, and retained in-frame beta chains. For every CDR3 protein sequence, its rows merge into one entry that carries the most common genes and DNA. The V and J calls were not made by the authors but by TCRdb's processing. The sample yields 120,000 or so distinct CDR3 sequences; 55% to 70% were counted once. About 31% of the sample goes to the ten largest clones.

The TCR was taken from a human donor with aplastic anemia. This chain joins TRBV2 to TRBJ1-2; no D gene can be assigned with confidence. Sequencing was done on a sample of sorted CD4+, CD8+, or CD8+CD57+ T cells (not recorded which) from PBMCs. The CDR3 region has the sequence CASQEQFGYGYTF. The DNA sequence follows: TGTGCCAGTCAGGAACAGTTCGGCTATGGCTACACCTTC.